These T cell receptor beta chains were read from a single sample in a study of blood T cell repertoires in COVID-19. TCRdb's table, derived via immunoSEQ multiplex PCR, lists solely in-frame clones and lacks some. This sample has 85,000 to 100,000 clones; just over 85% occur once, and the top ten carry about an eighth. The material sequenced was peripheral blood. The source of these receptors is a woman in her sixties or seventies in a cohort sampled during active or convalescent COVID-19. The CDR3 runs from the conserved cysteine through the conserved F or W. The D gene is left open where the match is weak. Rows may omit the clone size; those that give it use once, few, many or a size class.

J gene	CDR3 length	V gene	clone size	D gene	CDR3 protein	CDR3 DNA
TRBJ2-3	17	TRBV7-3	NA	NA	CASSLTIAGLSHDTQYF	TGTGCCAGCAGCTTAACGATAGCAGGACTCAGCCACGATACGCAGTATTTT
TRBJ1-5	16	TRBV10-2	NA	TRBD1	CASSEPRTGGVQPQHF	TGCGCCAGCAGTGAGCCGAGGACAGGGGGCGTTCAGCCCCAGCATTTT
TRBJ2-1	18	TRBV4-2	NA	TRBD2	CASSQASGSSSSYNEQFF	TGTGCCAGCAGCCAAGCAAGCGGGAGTAGCAGCTCCTACAATGAGCAGTTCTTC
TRBJ2-3	18	TRBV5-5	NA	NA	CASSFRDTRILSTDTQYF	TGTGCCAGCAGCTTCCGGGACACAAGAATACTAAGCACAGATACGCAGTATTTT
TRBJ1-5	15	TRBV15	NA	NA	CATSRDPGSNQPQHF	TGTGCCACCAGCAGAGATCCGGGGAGCAATCAGCCCCAGCATTTT
TRBJ1-2	13	TRBV30	NA	TRBD1	CAWTGQRNYGYTF	TGTGCCTGGACGGGACAGAGAAACTATGGCTACACCTTC
TRBJ2-4	14	TRBV3-1/TRBV3-2	NA	NA	CASSQGAAKNIQYF	TGTGCCAGCAGCCAAGGGGCAGCCAAAAACATTCAGTACTTC
TRBJ2-1	14	TRBV4-1	NA	NA	CASSSPTARSEQFF	TGCGCCAGCAGTTCCCCAACTGCCCGCTCGGAGCAGTTCTTC
TRBJ1-1	13	TRBV30	few	NA	CAWGEGVVGEAFF	TGTGCCTGGGGAGAGGGGGTTGTGGGTGAAGCTTTCTTT
TRBJ2-7	15	TRBV5-4	NA	TRBD1	CASSLLNRGTYEQYF	TGTGCCAGCAGCTTGTTGAACAGGGGGACCTACGAGCAGTACTTC
TRBJ2-7	15	TRBV7-8	NA	TRBD2	CASSFWTSGSNEQYF	TGTGCCAGCAGCTTCTGGACTAGCGGGAGTAACGAGCAGTACTTC
TRBJ2-1	13	TRBV6-6	NA	NA	CASRPRLDNEQFF	TGTGCCAGCAGACCCCGACTTGACAATGAGCAGTTCTTC
TRBJ2-3	16	TRBV4-1	NA	TRBD1	CASSPTGQGISDTQYF	TGCGCCAGCAGCCCCACGGGACAGGGGATATCAGATACGCAGTATTTT
TRBJ1-2	14	TRBV9	NA	NA	CASSLQGGMGGYTF	TGTGCCAGCAGTCTTCAGGGAGGGATGGGAGGCTACACCTTC
TRBJ1-3	14	TRBV29-1	NA	NA	CGGFSGLAGNTIYF	TGCGGAGGATTCAGCGGTTTGGCTGGAAACACCATATATTTT
TRBJ1-4	14	TRBV5-1	once	TRBD1	CASSQDRDNEKLFF	TGCGCCAGCAGCCAAGACAGGGATAATGAAAAACTGTTTTTT
TRBJ1-5	16	TRBV11-2	NA	NA	CASSFGAGTGNQPQHF	TGTGCCAGCAGCTTTGGGGCGGGGACGGGCAATCAGCCCCAGCATTTT
TRBJ1-3	15	TRBV5-1	NA	NA	CASSLSGISGNTIYF	TGCGCCAGCAGCTTGTCCGGGATCTCTGGAAACACCATATATTTT
TRBJ1-3	14	TRBV28	once	NA	CASSSGTLGNTIYF	TGTGCCAGCAGTTCCGGGACACTTGGAAACACCATATATTTT
TRBJ1-5	13	TRBV19	NA	NA	CASSMVPRQPQHF	TGTGCCAGTAGTATGGTGCCGAGGCAGCCCCAGCATTTT
TRBJ2-1	15	TRBV28	NA	TRBD2	CASSLGLASYNEQFF	TGTGCCAGCAGTTTAGGACTAGCGTCTTACAATGAGCAGTTCTTC
TRBJ1-5	16	TRBV28	NA	TRBD1	CASREGTGVINQPQHF	TGTGCCAGCAGAGAAGGGACAGGGGTGATTAATCAGCCCCAGCATTTT
TRBJ2-3	14	TRBV6-2/TRBV6-3	NA	TRBD1	CASSFTDRGNTQYF	TGTGCCAGCAGTTTCACGGACAGGGGGAATACGCAGTATTTT
TRBJ1-4	15	TRBV6-1	NA	NA	CASSETTGRGEKLFF	TGTGCCAGCAGTGAAACGACAGGAAGGGGTGAAAAACTGTTTTTT
TRBJ2-3	15	TRBV5-1	NA	NA	CASSLDTGGTDTQYF	TGCGCCAGCAGCTTGGATACGGGGGGCACAGATACGCAGTATTTT
TRBJ1-2	14	TRBV14	NA	TRBD1	CASSPRTGGAGYTF	TGTGCCAGCAGCCCTCGGACAGGGGGAGCGGGCTACACCTTC
TRBJ1-2	13	TRBV7-9	NA	NA	CASSFAVNYGYTF	TGTGCCAGCAGCTTTGCAGTTAACTATGGCTACACCTTC
TRBJ1-4	12	TRBV30	NA	NA	CAWSVSFEKLFF	TGTGCCTGGAGTGTATCCTTTGAAAAACTGTTTTTT
TRBJ2-1	20	TRBV28	NA	TRBD2	CASSSGGEGTSGILYNEQFF	TGTGCCAGCAGTTCAGGAGGAGAGGGGACTAGCGGGATCCTCTACAATGAGCAGTTCTTC
TRBJ2-7	12	TRBV3-1/TRBV3-2	NA	NA	CASSLGRGEQYF	TGTGCCAGCAGCCTCGGTCGCGGCGAGCAGTACTTC
TRBJ1-2	14	TRBV19	once	NA	CASSDSLVGYGYTF	TGTGCCAGTAGTGACTCTTTGGTAGGCTATGGCTACACCTTC
TRBJ2-1	14	TRBV19	NA	NA	CASSMVAARGEQFF	TGTGCCAGTAGTATGGTGGCGGCCCGGGGGGAGCAGTTCTTC
TRBJ1-1	16	TRBV5-1	NA	NA	CASSLQSAGPNTEAFF	TGCGCCAGCAGCTTACAGTCCGCAGGGCCGAACACTGAAGCTTTCTTT
TRBJ1-3	16	TRBV6-5	NA	NA	CASSYSRQSSGNTIYF	TGTGCCAGCAGTTACTCGCGACAGAGCTCTGGAAACACCATATATTTT
TRBJ2-5	15	TRBV5-6	NA	TRBD1	CASSPDRGIRETQYF	TGTGCCAGCAGCCCGGACAGGGGTATTCGAGAGACCCAGTACTTC
TRBJ2-1	15	TRBV6-4	few	TRBD2	CASSAGGSRGNEQFF	TGTGCCAGCAGTGCAGGCGGGAGTAGAGGAAATGAGCAGTTCTTC
TRBJ2-1	14	TRBV7-2	once	TRBD1	CASSSGQVRVEQFF	TGTGCCAGCAGCTCGGGACAGGTGAGGGTTGAGCAGTTCTTC
TRBJ2-7	14	TRBV5-5	few	TRBD1	CASSPNRGPQEQYF	TGTGCCAGCAGCCCTAACAGGGGGCCCCAGGAGCAGTACTTC
TRBJ1-4	14	TRBV5-1	once	NA	CASSFGGENEKLFF	TGCGCCAGCAGCTTCGGGGGGGAAAATGAAAAACTGTTTTTT
TRBJ1-6	18	TRBV4-2	once	TRBD1	CASSQERPTGEYNSPLHF	TGTGCCAGCAGCCAAGAACGTCCGACAGGGGAATATAATTCACCCCTCCACTTT
TRBJ1-2	16	TRBV18	NA	TRBD1	CASSPPGQGLIYGYTF	TGTGCCAGCTCACCACCGGGACAGGGGTTAATCTATGGCTACACCTTC
TRBJ2-1	14	TRBV6-2/TRBV6-3	NA	NA	CASSQDGGGAGQFF	TGTGCCAGCAGCCAGGACGGAGGGGGGGCCGGGCAGTTCTTC
TRBJ1-2	13	TRBV5-4	once	NA	CASSPEGFYGYTF	TGTGCCAGCAGCCCGGAGGGGTTCTATGGCTACACCTTC
TRBJ2-2	18	TRBV27	NA	TRBD2	CATKGGWTSGTNTGELFF	TGTGCCACCAAGGGGGGTTGGACTAGCGGGACGAACACCGGGGAGCTGTTTTTT
TRBJ1-1	16	TRBV7-2	NA	TRBD1	CASSLAFGTGRTEAFF	TGTGCCAGCAGCTTAGCGTTCGGGACAGGGAGGACTGAAGCTTTCTTT
TRBJ1-1	13	TRBV2	NA	TRBD1	CANTQGMNTEAFF	TGTGCCAACACACAGGGGATGAACACTGAAGCTTTCTTT
TRBJ2-1	15	TRBV6-4	NA	TRBD1	CASSPTGQGAYEQFF	TGTGCCAGCAGTCCTACGGGACAGGGGGCCTATGAGCAGTTCTTC
TRBJ1-1	14	TRBV27	NA	TRBD1	CASILGQGVGEAFF	TGTGCCAGCATCCTAGGACAGGGGGTAGGTGAAGCTTTCTTT
TRBJ1-1	13	TRBV18	NA	NA	CASSPQGSTEAFF	TGTGCCAGCTCACCTCAGGGGAGCACTGAAGCTTTCTTT
TRBJ1-5	15	TRBV18	NA	NA	CASSPPQGTYQPQHF	TGTGCCAGCTCACCACCGCAGGGAACCTATCAGCCCCAGCATTTT
TRBJ1-2	16	TRBV5-6	NA	TRBD1	CASSLDPDRAGYGYTF	TGTGCCAGCAGCTTGGATCCCGACAGGGCGGGTTATGGCTACACCTTC
TRBJ1-3	14	TRBV7-3	NA	NA	CASSPTGAGNTIYF	TGTGCCAGCAGCCCCACGGGGGCTGGAAACACCATATATTTT